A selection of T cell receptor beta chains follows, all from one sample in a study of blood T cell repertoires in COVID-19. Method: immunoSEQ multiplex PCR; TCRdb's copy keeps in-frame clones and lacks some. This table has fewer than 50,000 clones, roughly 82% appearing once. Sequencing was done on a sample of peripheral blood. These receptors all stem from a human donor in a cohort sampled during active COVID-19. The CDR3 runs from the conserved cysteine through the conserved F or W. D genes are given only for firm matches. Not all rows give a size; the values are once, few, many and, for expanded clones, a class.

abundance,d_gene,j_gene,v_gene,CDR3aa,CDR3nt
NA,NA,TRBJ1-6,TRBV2,CASSESTYNSPLHF,TGTGCCAGCAGTGAGTCCACTTATAATTCACCCCTCCACTTT
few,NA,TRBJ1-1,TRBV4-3,CASSRSMTEYNTEAFF,TGCGCCAGCAGCCGTTCGATGACAGAGTATAACACTGAAGCTTTCTTT
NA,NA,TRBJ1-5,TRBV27,CASSSDRYSNQPQHF,TGTGCCAGCAGTTCGGACAGATATAGCAATCAGCCCCAGCATTTT
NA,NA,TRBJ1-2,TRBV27,CASSSTGIRNYGYTF,TGTGCCAGCAGTTCAACAGGGATCCGTAACTATGGCTACACCTTC
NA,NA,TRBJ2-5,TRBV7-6,CASGLMGGGQETQYF,TGTGCCAGCGGGTTGATGGGAGGTGGGCAAGAGACCCAGTACTTC
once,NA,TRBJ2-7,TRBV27,CASSENSRYEQYF,TGTGCCAGCAGCGAAAATAGCCGCTACGAGCAGTACTTC
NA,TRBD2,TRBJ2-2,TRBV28,CASSLKGLAGSGELFF,TGTGCCAGCAGTTTAAAGGGACTAGCGGGATCCGGGGAGCTGTTTTTT
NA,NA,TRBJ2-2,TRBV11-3,CASSLRMGRAITGELFF,TGTGCCAGCAGCTTACGAATGGGCAGGGCAATCACCGGGGAGCTGTTTTTT
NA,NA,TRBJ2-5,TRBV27,CASSLSGVRGRQETQYF,TGTGCCAGCAGTTTATCGGGCGTGAGGGGGAGACAAGAGACCCAGTACTTC
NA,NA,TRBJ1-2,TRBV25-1,CASSEAGYGYTF,TGTGCCAGCAGTGAGGCAGGGTATGGCTACACCTTC
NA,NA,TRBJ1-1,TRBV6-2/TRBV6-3,CASSYPTWDKGLNTEAFF,TGTGCCAGCAGTTACCCTACCTGGGACAAGGGGTTGAACACTGAAGCTTTCTTT
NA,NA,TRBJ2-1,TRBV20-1,CSARRNEQFF,TGCAGTGCTAGACGCAATGAGCAGTTCTTC
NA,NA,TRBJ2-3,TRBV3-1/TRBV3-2,CASSPGDITDTQYF,TGTGCCAGCAGCCCCGGGGACATCACAGATACGCAGTATTTT
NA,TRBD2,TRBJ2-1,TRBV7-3,CASSLGIAGVNEQFF,TGTGCCAGCAGCTTAGGTATAGCGGGAGTGAATGAGCAGTTCTTC
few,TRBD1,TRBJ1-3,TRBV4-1,CASSRGQGADNTIYF,TGCGCCAGCAGCCGAGGACAGGGGGCTGATAACACCATATATTTT
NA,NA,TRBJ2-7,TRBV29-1,CSVEGRSGHYEQYF,TGCAGCGTTGAAGGGCGTTCGGGACACTACGAGCAGTACTTC
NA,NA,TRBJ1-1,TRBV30,CAWSSAGHTEAFF,TGTGCCTGGAGTTCTGCAGGGCACACTGAAGCTTTCTTT
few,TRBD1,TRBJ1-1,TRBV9,CASSVGGQGPNTEAFF,TGTGCCAGCAGCGTGGGAGGACAGGGGCCGAACACTGAAGCTTTCTTT
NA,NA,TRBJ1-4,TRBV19,CATSSGTTNEKLFF,TGTGCCACTTCCAGCGGGACAACTAATGAAAAACTGTTTTTT
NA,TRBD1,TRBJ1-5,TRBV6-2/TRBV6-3,CASSFRGHQPQHF,TGTGCCAGCAGCTTCAGGGGGCACCAGCCCCAGCATTTT
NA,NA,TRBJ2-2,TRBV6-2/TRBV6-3,CASSPLPGRGTGELFF,TGTGCCAGCAGTCCCCTCCCTGGACGGGGCACCGGGGAGCTGTTTTTT
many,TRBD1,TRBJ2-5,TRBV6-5,CASTGTGEIQETQYF,TGTGCCAGCACCGGGACAGGGGAAATTCAAGAGACCCAGTACTTC
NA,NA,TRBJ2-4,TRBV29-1,CSVVSSRGGIAKNIQYF,TGCAGCGTTGTGTCCAGCAGGGGCGGAATAGCCAAAAACATTCAGTACTTC